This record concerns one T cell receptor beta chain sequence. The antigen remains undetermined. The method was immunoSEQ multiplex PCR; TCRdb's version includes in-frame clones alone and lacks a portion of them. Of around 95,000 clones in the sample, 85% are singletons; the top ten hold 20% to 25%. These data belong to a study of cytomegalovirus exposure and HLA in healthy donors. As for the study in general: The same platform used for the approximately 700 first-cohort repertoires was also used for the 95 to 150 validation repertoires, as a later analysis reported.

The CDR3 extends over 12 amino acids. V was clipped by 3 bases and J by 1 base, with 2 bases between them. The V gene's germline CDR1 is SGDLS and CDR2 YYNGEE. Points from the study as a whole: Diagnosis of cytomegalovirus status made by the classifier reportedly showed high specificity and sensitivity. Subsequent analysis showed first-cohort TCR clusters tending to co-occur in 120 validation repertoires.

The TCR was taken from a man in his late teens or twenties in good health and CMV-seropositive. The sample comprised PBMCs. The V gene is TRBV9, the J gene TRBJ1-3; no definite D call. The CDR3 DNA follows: TGTGCCAGCAGCGCGTCTGGAAACACCATATATTTT. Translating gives CASSASGNTIYF.